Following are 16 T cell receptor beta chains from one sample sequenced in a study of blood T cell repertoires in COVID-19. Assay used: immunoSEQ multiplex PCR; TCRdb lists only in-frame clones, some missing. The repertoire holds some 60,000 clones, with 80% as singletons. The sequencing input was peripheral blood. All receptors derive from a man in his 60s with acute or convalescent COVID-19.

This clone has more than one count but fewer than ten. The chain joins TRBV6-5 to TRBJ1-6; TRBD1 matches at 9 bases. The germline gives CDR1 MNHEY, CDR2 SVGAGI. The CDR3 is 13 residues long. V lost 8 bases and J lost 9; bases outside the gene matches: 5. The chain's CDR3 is CASSGTGRSPLHF. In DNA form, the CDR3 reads TGTGCCAGCTCCGGGACAGGGCGTTCACCCCTCCACTTT.

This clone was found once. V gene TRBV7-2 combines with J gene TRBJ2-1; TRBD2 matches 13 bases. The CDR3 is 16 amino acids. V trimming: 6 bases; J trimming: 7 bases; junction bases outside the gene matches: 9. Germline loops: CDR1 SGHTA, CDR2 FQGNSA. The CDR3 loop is CASSFATSGGSNEQFF. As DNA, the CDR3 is TGTGCCAGCAGTTTCGCGACTAGCGGGGGGTCAAATGAGCAGTTCTTC.

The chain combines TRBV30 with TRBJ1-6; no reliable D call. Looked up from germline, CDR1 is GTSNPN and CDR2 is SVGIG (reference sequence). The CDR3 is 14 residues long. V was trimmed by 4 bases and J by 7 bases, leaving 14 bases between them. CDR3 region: CAWTNGLGNSPLHF. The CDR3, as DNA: TGTGCCTGGACAAATGGACTGGGAAATTCACCCCTCCACTTT. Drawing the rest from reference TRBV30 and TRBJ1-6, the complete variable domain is SQTIHQWPATLVQPVGSPLSLECTVEGTSNPNLYWYRQAAGRGLQLLFYSVGIGQISSEVPQNLSASRPQDRQFILSSKKLLLSDSGFYLCAWTNGLGNSPLHFGNGTRLTVT.

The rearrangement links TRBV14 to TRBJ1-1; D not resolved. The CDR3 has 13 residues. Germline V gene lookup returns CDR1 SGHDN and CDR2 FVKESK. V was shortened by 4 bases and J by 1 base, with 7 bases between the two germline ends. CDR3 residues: CASSLGRNTEAFF. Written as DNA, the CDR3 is TGTGCCAGCAGCCTTGGGCGGAACACTGAAGCTTTCTTT.

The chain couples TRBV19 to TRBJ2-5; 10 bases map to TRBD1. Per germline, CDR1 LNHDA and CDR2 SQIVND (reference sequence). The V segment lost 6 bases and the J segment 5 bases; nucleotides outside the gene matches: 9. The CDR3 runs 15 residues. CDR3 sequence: CASRNPGQGQETQYF. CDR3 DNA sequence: TGTGCCAGTAGGAATCCGGGACAGGGGCAGGAGACCCAGTACTTC.

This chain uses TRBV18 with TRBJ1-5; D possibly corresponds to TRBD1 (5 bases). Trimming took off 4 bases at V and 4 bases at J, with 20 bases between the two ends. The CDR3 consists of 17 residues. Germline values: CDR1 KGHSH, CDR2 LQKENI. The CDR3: CASSRSFGPGDNQPQHF. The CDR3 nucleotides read TGTGCCAGCTCACGATCGTTCGGGCCGGGGGATAATCAGCCCCAGCATTTT.

The CDR3: CASGENGTPAYQAFF. The CDR3 DNA reads TGTGCCAGCGGGGAAAACGGGACACCCGCTTACCAAGCTTTCTTT. J is TRBJ1-1 and V is TRBV27; D may be TRBD1 (6 bases). Trimming took 8 bases from V and 9 from J, leaving 25 bases between them. The CDR3 has 15 residues. Germline V CDR1 and CDR2: MNHEY, SMNVEV (reference sequence).

The CDR3 is CASSLQGMTTEAFF. The CDR3 bases are TGCGCCAGCAGCTTACAGGGGATGACCACTGAAGCTTTCTTT. V gene TRBV5-1 combines with J gene TRBJ1-1, with 7 nucleotides matching TRBD1. CDR1 and CDR2 (germline): SGHRS, YFSETQ. This CDR3 region has 14 residues. The V gene end was trimmed by 2 bases and the J gene end by 4 bases; junction bases not matched to a gene: 5.

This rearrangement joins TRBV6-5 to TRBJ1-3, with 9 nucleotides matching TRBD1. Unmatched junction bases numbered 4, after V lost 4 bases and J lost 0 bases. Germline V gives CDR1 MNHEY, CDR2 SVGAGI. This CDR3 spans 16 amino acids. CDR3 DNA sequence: TGTGCCAGCAGTTTCGGACAGGGGAGCTCTGGAAACACCATATATTTT. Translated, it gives CASSFGQGSSGNTIYF.

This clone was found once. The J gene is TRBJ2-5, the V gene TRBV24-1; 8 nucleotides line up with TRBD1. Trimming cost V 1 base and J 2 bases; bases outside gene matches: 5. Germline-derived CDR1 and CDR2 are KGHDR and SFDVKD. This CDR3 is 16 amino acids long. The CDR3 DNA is TGTGCCACCAGTGATTTCTCCAGGGGGCTTCAAGAGACCCAGTACTTC. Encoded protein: CATSDFSRGLQETQYF.

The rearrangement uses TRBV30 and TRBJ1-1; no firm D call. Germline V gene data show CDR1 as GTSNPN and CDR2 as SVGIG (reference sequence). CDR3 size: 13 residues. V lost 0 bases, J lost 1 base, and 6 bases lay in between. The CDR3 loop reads CAWSVPRNTEAFF. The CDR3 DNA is TGTGCCTGGAGTGTCCCGCGGAACACTGAAGCTTTCTTT.

The CDR3 spells CASSRRSGSYEQYF. The CDR3 DNA reads as TGTGCCAGCAGCAGACGGTCAGGGTCCTACGAGCAGTACTTC. This chain links TRBV3-1 (or the pseudogene TRBV3-2) with TRBJ2-7; tentatively, D is TRBD1 (5 bases). CDR3 length: 14 residues. Germline CDR1 LGHDT, CDR2 YNNKEL (reference sequence). The V end lost 5 bases, the J end lost 1 base, and 12 bases lay between the germline ends.

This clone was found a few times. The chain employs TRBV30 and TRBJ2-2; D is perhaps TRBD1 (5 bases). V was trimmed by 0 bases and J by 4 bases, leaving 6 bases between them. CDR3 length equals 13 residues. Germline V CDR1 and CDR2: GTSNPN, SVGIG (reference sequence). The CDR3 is CAWSVGRTGELFF. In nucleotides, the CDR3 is TGTGCCTGGAGTGTGGGGCGCACCGGGGAGCTGTTTTTT.

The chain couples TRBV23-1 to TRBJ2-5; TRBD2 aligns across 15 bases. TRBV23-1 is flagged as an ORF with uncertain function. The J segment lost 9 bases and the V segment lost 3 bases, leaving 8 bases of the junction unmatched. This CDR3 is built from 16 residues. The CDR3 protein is CASSHSRTSGGVAQYF. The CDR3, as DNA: TGCGCCAGCAGTCACTCCCGGACTAGCGGGGGGGTGGCCCAGTACTTC.

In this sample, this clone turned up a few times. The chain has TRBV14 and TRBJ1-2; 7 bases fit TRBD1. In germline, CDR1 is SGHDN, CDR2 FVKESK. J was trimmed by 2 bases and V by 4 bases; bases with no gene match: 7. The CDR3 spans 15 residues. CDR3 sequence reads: CASSPRQGWNYGYTF. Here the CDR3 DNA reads TGTGCCAGCAGCCCGCGACAGGGATGGAACTATGGCTACACCTTC.

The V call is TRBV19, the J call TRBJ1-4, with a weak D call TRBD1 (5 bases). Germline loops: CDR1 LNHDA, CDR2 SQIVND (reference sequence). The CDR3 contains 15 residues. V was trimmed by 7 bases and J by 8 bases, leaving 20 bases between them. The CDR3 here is CASTVDRWRGEKLFF. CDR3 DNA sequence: TGTGCCAGTACCGTCGACAGATGGCGGGGCGAAAAACTGTTTTTT.